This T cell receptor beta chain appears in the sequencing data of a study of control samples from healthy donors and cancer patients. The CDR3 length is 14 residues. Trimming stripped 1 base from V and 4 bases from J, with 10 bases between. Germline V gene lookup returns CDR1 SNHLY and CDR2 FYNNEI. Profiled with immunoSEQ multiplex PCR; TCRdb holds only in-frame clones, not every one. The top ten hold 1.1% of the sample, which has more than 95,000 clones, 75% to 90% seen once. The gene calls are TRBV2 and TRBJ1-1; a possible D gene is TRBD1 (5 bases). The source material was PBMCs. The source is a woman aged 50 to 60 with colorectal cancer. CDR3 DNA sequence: TGTGCCAGCAGTGAAGGCCGGGGCGGCACTGAAGCTTTCTTT. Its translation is CASSEGRGGTEAFF.